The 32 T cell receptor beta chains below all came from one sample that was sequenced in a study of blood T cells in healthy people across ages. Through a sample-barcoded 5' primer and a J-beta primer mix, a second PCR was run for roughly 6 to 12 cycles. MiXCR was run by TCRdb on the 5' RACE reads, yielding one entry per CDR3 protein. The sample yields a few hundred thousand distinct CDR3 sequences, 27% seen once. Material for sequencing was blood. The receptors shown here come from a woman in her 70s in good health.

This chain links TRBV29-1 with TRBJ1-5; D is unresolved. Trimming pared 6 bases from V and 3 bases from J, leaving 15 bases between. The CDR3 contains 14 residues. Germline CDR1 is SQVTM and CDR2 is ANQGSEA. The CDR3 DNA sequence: TGCAGCGTATCCTTTGGAACAGACAATCAGCCCCAGCATTTT. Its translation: CSVSFGTDNQPQHF.

The CDR3: CASSPSRGGETQYF. The CDR3 region has the DNA TGTGCCAGCAGCCCCAGTAGAGGAGGGGAGACCCAGTACTTC. The rearrangement joins TRBV7-2 to TRBJ2-5; a possible D gene is TRBD2 (6 bases). The CDR3 contains 14 residues. Trimming pared 5 bases from V and 5 bases from J, leaving 15 bases between. The germline V gene encodes CDR1 SGHTA and CDR2 FQGNSA.

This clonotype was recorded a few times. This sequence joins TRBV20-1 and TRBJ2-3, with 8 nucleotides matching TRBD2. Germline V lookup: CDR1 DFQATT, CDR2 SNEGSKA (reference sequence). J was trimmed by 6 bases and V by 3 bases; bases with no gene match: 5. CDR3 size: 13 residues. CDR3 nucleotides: TGCAGTGCTAGTCTGAGCGGGGGCGATACGCAGTATTTT. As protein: CSASLSGGDTQYF.

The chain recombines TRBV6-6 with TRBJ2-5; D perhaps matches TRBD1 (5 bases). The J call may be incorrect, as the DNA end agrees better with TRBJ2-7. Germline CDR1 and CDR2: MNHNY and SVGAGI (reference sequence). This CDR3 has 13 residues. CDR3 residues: CASSTNRCYEQYF. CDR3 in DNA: TGTGCCAGCAGCACTAACAGGTGCTACGAGCAGTACTTC.

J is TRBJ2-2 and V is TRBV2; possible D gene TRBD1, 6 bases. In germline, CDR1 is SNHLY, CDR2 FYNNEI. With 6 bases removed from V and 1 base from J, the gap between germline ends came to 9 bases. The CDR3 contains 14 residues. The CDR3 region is CASSNRENTGELFF. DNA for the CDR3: TGTGCCAGCAGCAACAGGGAGAACACCGGGGAGCTGTTTTTT.

The CDR3 DNA sequence: TGTGCCTGGAGTCATGGGGCGGGGGGAGAGACCCAGTACTTC. It codes for CAWSHGAGGETQYF. The V gene is TRBV30, the J gene TRBJ2-5; 8 positions match TRBD2. The CDR3 consists of 14 residues. The trim removed 2 bases at V and 4 bases at J, leaving 6 bases unmatched. Germline assignment: CDR1 GTSNPN and CDR2 SVGIG (reference sequence). Complete variable domain (other parts from reference TRBV30 and TRBJ2-5): SQTIHQWPATLVQPVGSPLSLECTVEGTSNPNLYWYRQAAGRGLQLLFYSVGIGQISSEVPQNLSASRPQDRQFILSSKKLLLSDSGFYLCAWSHGAGGETQYFGPGTRLLVL.

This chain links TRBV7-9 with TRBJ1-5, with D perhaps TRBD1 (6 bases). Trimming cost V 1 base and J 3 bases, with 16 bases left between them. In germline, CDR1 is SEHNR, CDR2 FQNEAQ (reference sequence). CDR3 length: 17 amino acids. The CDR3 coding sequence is TGTGCCAGCAGCTTAGTCGGGGGCGTCAGTGCCAATCAGCCCCAGCATTTT. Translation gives CASSLVGGVSANQPQHF.

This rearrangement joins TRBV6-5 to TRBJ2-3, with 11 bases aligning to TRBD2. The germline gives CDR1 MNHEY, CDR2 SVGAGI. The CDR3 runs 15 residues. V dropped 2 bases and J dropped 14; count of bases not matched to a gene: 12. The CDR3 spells CASSYITSGGVSWYF. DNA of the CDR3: TGTGCCAGCAGTTACATCACTAGCGGGGGAGTATCGTGGTATTTT.

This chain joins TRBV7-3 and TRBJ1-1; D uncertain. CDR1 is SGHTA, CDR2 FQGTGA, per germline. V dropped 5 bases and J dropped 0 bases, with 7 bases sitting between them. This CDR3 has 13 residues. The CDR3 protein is CASSLHLNTEAFF. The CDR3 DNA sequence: TGTGCCAGCAGCCTCCACCTGAACACTGAAGCTTTCTTT.

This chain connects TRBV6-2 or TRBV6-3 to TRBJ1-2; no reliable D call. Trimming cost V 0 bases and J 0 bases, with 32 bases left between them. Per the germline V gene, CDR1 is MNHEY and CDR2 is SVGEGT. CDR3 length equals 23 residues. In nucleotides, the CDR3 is TGTGCCAGCAGTTACTCTTTGGGCCAGTTAGGTAGGACGAACCAGCGTGCTAACTATGGCTACACCTTC. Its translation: CASSYSLGQLGRTNQRANYGYTF.

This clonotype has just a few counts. This CDR3 reads CATSSGEGDNEQFF. CDR3 in DNA: TGTGCCACCAGCTCAGGCGAAGGGGACAATGAGCAGTTCTTC. V is TRBV15 and J is TRBJ2-1, with D possibly matching TRBD1 (5 bases). The CDR3 is 14 residues long. CDR1 and CDR2 from the germline V gene are LNHNV and YYDKDF (reference sequence). Trimming removed 5 bases at V and 5 bases at J, with 13 bases between.

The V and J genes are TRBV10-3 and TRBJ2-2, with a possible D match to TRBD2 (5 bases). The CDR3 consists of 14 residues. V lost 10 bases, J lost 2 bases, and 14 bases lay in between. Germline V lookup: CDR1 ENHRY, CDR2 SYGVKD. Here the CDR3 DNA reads TGTGCCACCTTCCCAGCGGCAAACACCGGGGAGCTGTTTTTT. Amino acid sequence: CATFPAANTGELFF.

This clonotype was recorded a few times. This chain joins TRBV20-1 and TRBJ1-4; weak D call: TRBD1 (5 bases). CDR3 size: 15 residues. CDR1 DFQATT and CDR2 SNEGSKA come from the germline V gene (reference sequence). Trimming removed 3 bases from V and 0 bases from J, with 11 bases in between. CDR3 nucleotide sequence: TGCAGTGCTAGGGGGGATTTTCCAACTAATGAAAAACTGTTTTTT. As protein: CSARGDFPTNEKLFF.

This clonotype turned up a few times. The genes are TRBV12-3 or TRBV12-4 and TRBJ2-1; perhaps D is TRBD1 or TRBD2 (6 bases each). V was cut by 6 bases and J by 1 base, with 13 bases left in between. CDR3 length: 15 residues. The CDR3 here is CASSPGATSYNEQFF. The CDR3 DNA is TGTGCCAGCAGCCCGGGGGCTACGTCCTACAATGAGCAGTTCTTC.

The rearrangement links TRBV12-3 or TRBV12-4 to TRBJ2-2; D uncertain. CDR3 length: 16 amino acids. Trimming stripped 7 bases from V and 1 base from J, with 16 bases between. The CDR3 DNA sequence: TGTGCCAGCATTCCGATTGGGAATTGGAACACCGGGGAGCTGTTTTTT. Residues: CASIPIGNWNTGELFF.

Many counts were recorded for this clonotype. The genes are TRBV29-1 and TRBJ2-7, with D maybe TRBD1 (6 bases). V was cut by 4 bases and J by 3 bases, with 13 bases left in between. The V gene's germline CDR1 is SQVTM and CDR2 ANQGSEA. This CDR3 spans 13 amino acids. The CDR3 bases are TGCAGCGTTGCCCTCGGACAGAGCTACGAGCAGTACTTC. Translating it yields CSVALGQSYEQYF.

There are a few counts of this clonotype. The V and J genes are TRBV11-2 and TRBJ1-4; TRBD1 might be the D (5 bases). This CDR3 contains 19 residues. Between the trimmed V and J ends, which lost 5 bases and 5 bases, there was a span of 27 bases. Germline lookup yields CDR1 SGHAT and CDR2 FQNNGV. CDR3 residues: CASSPSSWDLREINEKLFF. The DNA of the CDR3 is TGTGCCAGCAGCCCGTCTTCTTGGGACCTCAGGGAAATAAATGAAAAACTGTTTTTT.

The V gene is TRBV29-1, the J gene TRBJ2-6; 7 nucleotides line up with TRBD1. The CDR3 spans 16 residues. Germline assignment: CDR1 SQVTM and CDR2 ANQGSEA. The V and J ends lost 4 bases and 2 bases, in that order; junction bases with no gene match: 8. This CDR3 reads CSVGVHRGPGANVLTF. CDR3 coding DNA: TGCAGCGTTGGGGTCCACAGGGGACCTGGGGCCAACGTCCTGACTTTC. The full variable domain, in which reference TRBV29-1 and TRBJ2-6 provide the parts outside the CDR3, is SAVISQKPSRDICQRGTSLTIQCQVDSQVTMMFWYRQQPGQSLTLIATANQGSEATYESGFVIDKFPISRPNLTFSTLTVSNMSPEDSSIYLCSVGVHRGPGANVLTFGAGSRLTVL.

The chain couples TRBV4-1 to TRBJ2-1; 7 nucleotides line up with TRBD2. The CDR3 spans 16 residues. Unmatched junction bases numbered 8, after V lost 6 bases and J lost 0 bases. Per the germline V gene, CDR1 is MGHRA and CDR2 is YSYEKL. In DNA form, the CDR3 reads TGCGCCAGCAGGCTGACTAGCCGTAGCTCCTACAATGAGCAGTTCTTC. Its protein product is CASRLTSRSSYNEQFF.

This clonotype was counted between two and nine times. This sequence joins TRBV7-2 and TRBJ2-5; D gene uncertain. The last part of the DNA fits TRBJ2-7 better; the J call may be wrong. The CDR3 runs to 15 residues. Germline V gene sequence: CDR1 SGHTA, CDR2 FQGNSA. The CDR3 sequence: CASSFSGRPTLEQYF. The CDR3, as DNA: TGTGCCAGCAGCTTTTCCGGACGGCCTACGCTCGAGCAGTACTTC.

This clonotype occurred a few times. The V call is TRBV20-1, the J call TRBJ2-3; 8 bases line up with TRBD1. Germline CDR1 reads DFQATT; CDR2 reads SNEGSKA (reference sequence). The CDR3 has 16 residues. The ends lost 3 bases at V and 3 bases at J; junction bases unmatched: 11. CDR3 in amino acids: CSASRVTGGSTDTQYF. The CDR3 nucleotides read TGCAGTGCTAGTCGCGTAACAGGGGGGAGTACAGATACGCAGTATTTT.

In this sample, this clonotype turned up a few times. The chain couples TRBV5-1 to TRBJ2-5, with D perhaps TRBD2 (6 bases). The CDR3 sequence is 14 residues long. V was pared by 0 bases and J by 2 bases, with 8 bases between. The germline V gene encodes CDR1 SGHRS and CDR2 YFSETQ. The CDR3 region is CASSLAEGQETQYF. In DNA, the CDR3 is TGCGCCAGCAGCTTGGCGGAGGGTCAAGAGACCCAGTACTTC. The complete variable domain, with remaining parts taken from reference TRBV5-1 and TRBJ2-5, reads KAGVTQTPRYLIKTRGQQVTLSCSPISGHRSVSWYQQTPGQGLQFLFEYFSETQRNKGNFPGRFSGRQFSNSRSEMNVSTLELGDSALYLCASSLAEGQETQYFGPGTRLLVL.

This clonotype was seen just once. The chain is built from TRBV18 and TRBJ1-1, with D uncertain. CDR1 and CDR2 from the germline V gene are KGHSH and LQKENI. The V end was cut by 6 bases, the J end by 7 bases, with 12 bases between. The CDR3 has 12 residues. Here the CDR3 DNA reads TGTGCCAGCTCCCCGCGGTTACGTGAAGCTTTCTTT. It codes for CASSPRLREAFF.

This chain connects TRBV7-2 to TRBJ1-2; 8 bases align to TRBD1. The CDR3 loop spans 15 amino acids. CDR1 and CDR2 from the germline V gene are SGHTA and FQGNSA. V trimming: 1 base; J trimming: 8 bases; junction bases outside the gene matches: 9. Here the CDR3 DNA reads TGTGCCAGCAGCTTAGTTGAGGCAGGGGGCGCCGGCTACACCTTC. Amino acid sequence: CASSLVEAGGAGYTF.

CDR3 sequence: CASSGLDSSSYNEQFF. As DNA, the CDR3 is TGTGCCAGCAGCGGCCTGGACTCCAGCTCCTACAATGAGCAGTTCTTC. The chain uses TRBV3-1 and TRBJ2-1; maybe TRBD2 (5 bases). The CDR3 loop spans 16 amino acids. Trimming removed 5 bases from V and 0 bases from J, with 14 bases in between. Germline CDR1 and CDR2: LGHDT and YNNKEL (reference sequence).

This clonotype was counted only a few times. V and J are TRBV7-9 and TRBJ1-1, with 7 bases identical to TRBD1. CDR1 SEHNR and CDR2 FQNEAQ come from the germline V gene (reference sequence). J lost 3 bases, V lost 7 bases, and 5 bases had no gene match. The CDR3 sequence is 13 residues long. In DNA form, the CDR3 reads TGTGCCAGCACGGGACAGACTTACACTGAAGCTTTCTTT. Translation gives CASTGQTYTEAFF.

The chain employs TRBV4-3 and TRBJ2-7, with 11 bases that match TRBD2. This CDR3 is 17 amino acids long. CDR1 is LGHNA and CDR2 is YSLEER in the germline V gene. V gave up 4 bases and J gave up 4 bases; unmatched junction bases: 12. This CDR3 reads CASSLRAGTSGGYEQYF. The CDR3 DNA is TGCGCCAGCAGCCTCCGCGCCGGGACTAGCGGTGGGTACGAGCAGTACTTC.

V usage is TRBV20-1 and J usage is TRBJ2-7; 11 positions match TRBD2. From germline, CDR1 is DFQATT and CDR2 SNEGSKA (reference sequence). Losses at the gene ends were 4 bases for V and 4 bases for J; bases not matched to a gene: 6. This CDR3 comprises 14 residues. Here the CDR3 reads CSANPLAGAYEQYF. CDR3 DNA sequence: TGCAGTGCTAACCCACTAGCGGGGGCTTACGAGCAGTACTTC.

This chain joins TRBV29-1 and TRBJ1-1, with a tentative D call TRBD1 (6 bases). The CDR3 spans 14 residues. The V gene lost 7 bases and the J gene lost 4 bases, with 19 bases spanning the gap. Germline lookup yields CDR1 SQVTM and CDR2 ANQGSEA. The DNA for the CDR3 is TGCAGCGGCTGCTCAGAGTGGGGGGCCACTGAAGCTTTCTTT. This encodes CSGCSEWGATEAFF.

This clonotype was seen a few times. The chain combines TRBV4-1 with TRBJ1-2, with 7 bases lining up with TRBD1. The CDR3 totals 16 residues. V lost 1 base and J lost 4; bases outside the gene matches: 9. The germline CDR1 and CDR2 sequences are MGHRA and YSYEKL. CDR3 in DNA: TGCGCCAGCAGCCAAGTTACGGGACAGACGACCTATGGCTACACCTTC. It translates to CASSQVTGQTTYGYTF.

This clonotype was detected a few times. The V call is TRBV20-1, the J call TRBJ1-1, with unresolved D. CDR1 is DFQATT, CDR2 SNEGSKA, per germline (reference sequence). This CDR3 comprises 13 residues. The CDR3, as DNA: TGCAGCGTCAAACCGGCTTGGAGCACTGAAGCTTTCTTT. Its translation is CSVKPAWSTEAFF.

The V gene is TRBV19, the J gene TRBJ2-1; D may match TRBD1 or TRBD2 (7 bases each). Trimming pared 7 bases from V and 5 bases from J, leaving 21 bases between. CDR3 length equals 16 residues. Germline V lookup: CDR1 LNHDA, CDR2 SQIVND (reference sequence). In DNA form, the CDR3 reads TGTGCCAGTACCTCCCCGGGGAGGGGGCGCAACAATGAGCAGTTCTTC. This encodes CASTSPGRGRNNEQFF.